Following are 8 T cell receptor beta chains from one sample sequenced in a study of T-cell memory formation after mild COVID-19. Each CDR3 protein gets one entry after TCRdb re-called the 5' RACE reads with MiXCR. The profile shows almost 350,000 distinct CDR3 sequences, 20% to 25% of them singletons. Sample: PBMCs or a T cell subset sorted from them (not recorded which). Every receptor here comes from a man between 18 and 29 years old who had mild COVID-19 (a few samples of this study predate the infection). Cell type and time point are not known.

This clonotype was seen only a few times. J is TRBJ2-7 and V is TRBV29-1, with 7 bases lining up with TRBD1. The germline V gene encodes CDR1 SQVTM and CDR2 ANQGSEA. This CDR3 is 11 amino acids long. The V segment lost 7 bases and the J segment 4 bases; nucleotides outside the gene matches: 4. CDR3 bases: TGCAGCGGTTACAGGGGTTACGAGCAGTACTTC. Residues: CSGYRGYEQYF.

This chain uses TRBV20-1 with TRBJ1-5; possibly TRBD1 for D (6 bases). Germline lookup yields CDR1 DFQATT and CDR2 SNEGSKA (reference sequence). This CDR3 spans 12 amino acids. The germline V and J ends were trimmed by 5 bases and 7 bases, with 12 bases remaining between them. The CDR3 DNA follows: TGCAGTGCTGTTGAACAGGGACAGCCCCAGCATTTT. It is translated as CSAVEQGQPQHF.

This clonotype was detected only a few times. The chain couples TRBV6-5 to TRBJ1-2; 9 bases fit TRBD1. CDR3 length: 17 residues. V lost 5 bases, J lost 8 bases, and 18 bases stayed unmatched. Germline CDR1 MNHEY, CDR2 SVGAGI. Here the CDR3 reads CASSGLGTGSPLVGYTF. CDR3 sequence (DNA): TGTGCCAGCAGTGGCCTCGGGACAGGGTCCCCCCTCGTGGGCTACACCTTC.

This clonotype appeared many times. This chain uses TRBV25-1 with TRBJ2-1; D is possibly TRBD2 (6 bases). The CDR3 runs to 11 residues. The germline V gene encodes CDR1 MGHDK and CDR2 SYGVNS. Trimming left V 6 bases short and J 7 bases short, with 7 bases between. The DNA of the CDR3 is TGTGCCAGCAGCGGAGGGAATGAGCAGTTCTTC. Amino acid sequence: CASSGGNEQFF.

This clonotype was counted only a few times. The J gene is TRBJ2-7, the V gene TRBV29-1; possibly TRBD2 for D (5 bases). The V and J ends lost 7 bases and 0 bases respectively, with 13 bases between them. Germline values: CDR1 SQVTM, CDR2 ANQGSEA. CDR3 length equals 13 residues. In nucleotides, the CDR3 is TGCAGCGCCCGGGGTCCTAGCTCCTACGAGCAGTACTTC. Translating it yields CSARGPSSYEQYF.

In its sample, this clonotype was seen a few times. The CDR3 DNA reads TGTGCCAGCAGGCAGGGAGATAATTCACCCCTCCACTTT. This encodes CASRQGDNSPLHF. The gene calls are TRBV6-6 and TRBJ1-6; D is possibly TRBD1 (5 bases). CDR3 length equals 13 residues. Germline V gene data show CDR1 as MNHNY and CDR2 as SVGAGI (reference sequence). Deletions cut 6 bases from V and 5 bases from J, with 8 bases between.

This clonotype was counted between two and nine times. V usage is TRBV7-9 and J usage is TRBJ1-1; D ambiguous. This CDR3 region has 14 residues. Germline CDR1 is SEHNR and CDR2 is FQNEAQ (reference sequence). Deletions cut 4 bases from V and 1 base from J, with 10 bases between. CDR3 sequence (DNA): TGTGCCAGCAGCTACATCGGCAGGAACACTGAAGCTTTCTTT. Its protein is CASSYIGRNTEAFF.

The gene calls are TRBV7-2 and TRBJ2-5; D ambiguous. This CDR3 region has 13 residues. Trimming left V 6 bases short and J 5 bases short, with 13 bases between. Germline V gene data show CDR1 as SGHTA and CDR2 as FQGNSA. This CDR3 reads CASSPNLGETQYF. DNA for the CDR3: TGTGCCAGCAGTCCGAATCTGGGGGAGACCCAGTACTTC.